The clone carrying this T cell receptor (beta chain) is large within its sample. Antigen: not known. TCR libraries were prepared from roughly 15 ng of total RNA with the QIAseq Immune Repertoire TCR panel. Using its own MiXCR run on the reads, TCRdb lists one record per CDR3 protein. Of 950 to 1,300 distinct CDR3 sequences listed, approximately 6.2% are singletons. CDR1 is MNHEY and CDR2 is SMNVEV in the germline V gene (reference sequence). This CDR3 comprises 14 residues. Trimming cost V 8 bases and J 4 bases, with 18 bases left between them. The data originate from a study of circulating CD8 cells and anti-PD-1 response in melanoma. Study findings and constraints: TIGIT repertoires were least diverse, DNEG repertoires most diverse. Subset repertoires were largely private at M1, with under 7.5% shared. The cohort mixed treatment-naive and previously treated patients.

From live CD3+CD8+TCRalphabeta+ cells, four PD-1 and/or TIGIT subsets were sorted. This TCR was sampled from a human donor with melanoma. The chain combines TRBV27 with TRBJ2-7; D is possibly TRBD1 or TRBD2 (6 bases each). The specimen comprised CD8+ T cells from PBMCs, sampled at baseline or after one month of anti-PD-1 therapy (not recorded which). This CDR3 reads CASRGQGIFYEQYF. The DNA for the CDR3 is TGTGCCAGCCGGGGGCAGGGGATTTTTTACGAGCAGTACTTC.